Each of the 27 T cell receptor beta chains below was sequenced from the same sample in a study of T cell changes during pregnancy in multiple sclerosis. Sequenced by immunoSEQ multiplex PCR; TCRdb stores in-frame clones only, minus some. Among approximately 97,000 clones listed, 90% were seen once. The material sequenced was peripheral blood, taken in the second trimester of pregnancy. All receptors come from a female donor in good health, enrolled as a control in a pregnancy study.

The gene calls are TRBV2 and TRBJ1-4; D not resolved. Trimming left V 4 bases short and J 10 bases short, with 13 bases between. Germline loops: CDR1 SNHLY, CDR2 FYNNEI. The CDR3 runs 13 residues. CDR3 region: CASSAPLRGKLFF. The DNA of the CDR3 is TGTGCCAGCAGTGCACCACTACGGGGAAAACTGTTTTTT.

The V and J genes are TRBV18 and TRBJ1-1; tentatively, D is TRBD1 (6 bases). The germline V gene encodes CDR1 KGHSH and CDR2 LQKENI. The CDR3 is 16 residues long. V was trimmed by 3 bases and J by 1 base, leaving 15 bases between them. The CDR3 protein is CASSPRMGAKNTEAFF. The CDR3, as DNA: TGTGCCAGCTCACCCCGGATGGGGGCGAAGAACACTGAAGCTTTCTTT.

CDR3 DNA: TGTGCCAGCAGTCAACCGGTTGGGGCAGGGGGCAACGAGCAGTACTTC. Protein sequence: CASSQPVGAGGNEQYF. The rearrangement uses TRBV27 and TRBJ2-7, with 8 bases identical to TRBD1. The germline V gene has CDR1 MNHEY and CDR2 SMNVEV (reference sequence). The V gene end was trimmed by 5 bases and the J gene end by 5 bases; junction bases not matched to a gene: 14. The CDR3 covers 16 residues.

The chain joins TRBV4-1 to TRBJ2-2; 10 nucleotides align to TRBD2. The germline gives CDR1 MGHRA, CDR2 YSYEKL. The CDR3 length is 16 residues. V shed 4 bases and J 3 bases; nucleotides not matched to a gene: 5. The DNA of the CDR3 is TGCGCCAGCAGCCGGACTAGCGGAAGTTACACCGGGGAGCTGTTTTTT. Protein: CASSRTSGSYTGELFF.

The chain employs TRBV6-1 and TRBJ1-4; 7 nucleotides agree with TRBD1. V was clipped by 2 bases and J by 7 bases; unmatched bases: 7. The CDR3 has 15 residues. In germline, CDR1 is MNHNS, CDR2 SASEGT. The CDR3 DNA reads TGTGCCAGCAGTGAAACGACAGGGTCTGGTGAAAAACTGTTTTTT. Translation gives CASSETTGSGEKLFF.

The chain uses TRBV18 and TRBJ1-6, with D possibly TRBD1 on 5 matching bases. The CDR3 spans 17 residues. The germline V and J ends were trimmed by 2 bases and 7 bases, with 18 bases remaining between them. The V gene's germline CDR1 is KGHSH and CDR2 LQKENI. The CDR3 is CASSPSLGAGSNSPLHF. The CDR3 nucleotides read TGTGCCAGCTCACCAAGTCTAGGGGCCGGTTCAAATTCACCCCTCCACTTT.

The chain joins TRBV29-1 to TRBJ2-1; D possibly corresponds to TRBD2 (5 bases). CDR1 and CDR2 from the germline V gene are SQVTM and ANQGSEA. V was trimmed by 5 bases and J by 7 bases, leaving 18 bases between them. The CDR3 is 14 residues long. The CDR3 sequence: CSVHLEAIGNEQFF. Here the CDR3 DNA reads TGCAGCGTTCATTTGGAGGCCATTGGGAATGAGCAGTTCTTC.

The chain uses TRBV25-1 and TRBJ2-3; D possibly corresponds to TRBD1 (6 bases). The CDR3 has 16 residues. V dropped 8 bases and J dropped 0 bases, with 18 bases sitting between them. Per the germline V gene, CDR1 is MGHDK and CDR2 is SYGVNS. The CDR3 region has the DNA TGTGCCAGCTCTGTAGACAGGACAATCAGCACAGATACGCAGTATTTT. Protein product: CASSVDRTISTDTQYF.

The table lists this clone with a count of one. In the same sample, other DNA sequences code for this CDR3. This rearrangement joins TRBV11-3 to TRBJ2-7, with TRBD2 identical over 14 bases. CDR3 length: 15 amino acids. Germline values: CDR1 SGHNT, CDR2 YENEEA. V shed 4 bases, J shed 3 bases, and the junction held 2 bases outside the gene matches. The CDR3 is CASSSGLAGGYEQYF. The CDR3 coding sequence is TGTGCCAGCAGCTCCGGACTAGCGGGGGGCTACGAGCAGTACTTC.

The chain couples TRBV27 to TRBJ1-1, with 11 bases identical to TRBD1. V lost 2 bases to trimming and J lost 0 bases; unmatched junction nucleotides: 2. This CDR3 comprises 16 residues. CDR1 is MNHEY and CDR2 is SMNVEV in the germline V gene (reference sequence). CDR3 region: CASSLGQGAVNTEAFF. In DNA form, the CDR3 reads TGTGCCAGCAGTTTAGGACAGGGGGCGGTGAACACTGAAGCTTTCTTT.

The V gene is TRBV19, the J gene TRBJ1-5; D remains unclear. The V end was cut by 5 bases, the J end by 5 bases, with 10 bases between. This CDR3 is 13 amino acids long. Germline values: CDR1 LNHDA, CDR2 SQIVND (reference sequence). The CDR3 loop is CASSGPAYQPQHF. As DNA, the CDR3 is TGTGCCAGTAGTGGGCCAGCTTATCAGCCCCAGCATTTT.

This chain joins TRBV7-2 and TRBJ1-2, with 7 bases aligning to TRBD1. V dropped 5 bases and J dropped 5; count of bases not matched to a gene: 8. The CDR3 extends over 14 amino acids. CDR1 SGHTA and CDR2 FQGNSA come from the germline V gene. The CDR3 reads CASSQGGGLYGYTF. As DNA, the CDR3 is TGTGCCAGCAGCCAAGGGGGCGGCCTTTATGGCTACACCTTC.

This clone was picked up one time. V usage is TRBV30 and J usage is TRBJ2-5; D perhaps matches TRBD2 (5 bases). From germline, CDR1 is GTSNPN and CDR2 SVGIG (reference sequence). The ends were cut back, 5 bases at V and 5 bases at J, with 9 bases in the middle. This CDR3 has 11 residues. CDR3 DNA sequence: TGTGCCTGGCGTCCGGGGGAGACCCAGTACTTC. It codes for CAWRPGETQYF.

This rearrangement joins TRBV30 to TRBJ1-1; maybe TRBD1 (5 bases). V was clipped by 7 bases and J by 7 bases, with 16 bases between them. There are 12 residues in the CDR3. Germline-derived CDR1 and CDR2 are GTSNPN and SVGIG (reference sequence). The DNA for the CDR3 is TGTGCCTACAGTCAGGGTTTCGGTGAAGCTTTCTTT. Translated, it gives CAYSQGFGEAFF.

This clone has a single count. J is TRBJ1-1 and V is TRBV18; D perhaps matches TRBD1 (5 bases). With 2 bases removed from V and 1 base from J, the gap between germline ends came to 8 bases. Germline V lookup: CDR1 KGHSH, CDR2 LQKENI. The CDR3 totals 14 residues. CDR3 sequence: CASSPLTENTEAFF. CDR3 bases: TGTGCCAGCTCACCATTGACAGAGAACACTGAAGCTTTCTTT. Drawing the rest from reference TRBV18 and TRBJ1-1, the complete variable domain is NAGVMQNPRHLVRRRGQEARLRCSPMKGHSHVYWYRQLPEEGLKFMVYLQKENIIDESGMPKERFSAEFPKEGPSILRIQQVVRGDSAAYFCASSPLTENTEAFFGQGTRLTVV.

The chain has TRBV5-1 and TRBJ2-1; 9 bases match TRBD2. The V segment lost 5 bases and the J segment 1 base; nucleotides outside the gene matches: 4. The germline gives CDR1 SGHRS, CDR2 YFSETQ. CDR3 length: 15 residues. CDR3: CASRTAGGSYNEQFF. CDR3 nucleotides: TGCGCCAGCAGAACAGCGGGGGGATCCTACAATGAGCAGTTCTTC.

The chain joins TRBV27 to TRBJ2-7, with TRBD1 identical over 9 bases. The CDR3 is 15 residues long. CDR1 is MNHEY and CDR2 is SMNVEV in the germline V gene (reference sequence). V was clipped by 2 bases and J by 2 bases; unmatched bases: 4. The CDR3 loop is CASSLGTGWTYEQYF. DNA of the CDR3: TGTGCCAGCAGTTTAGGGACAGGGTGGACCTACGAGCAGTACTTC.

The chain recombines TRBV18 with TRBJ1-2; TRBD1 matches 9 bases. Germline CDR1 and CDR2: KGHSH and LQKENI. The CDR3 length is 16 residues. The V and J ends lost 5 bases and 1 base, in that order; junction bases with no gene match: 8. The CDR3 sequence: CASSVGTGRHNYGYTF. In nucleotides, the CDR3 is TGTGCCAGCTCAGTCGGGACAGGGCGCCATAACTATGGCTACACCTTC.

CDR3 amino acids: CASSLVRGDTDTQYF. DNA for the CDR3: TGTGCCAGCAGCTTGGTCCGGGGGGACACAGATACGCAGTATTTT. The chain employs TRBV7-9 and TRBJ2-3; 7 bases match TRBD2. The CDR3 is made up of 15 amino acids. Germline V gene lookup returns CDR1 SEHNR and CDR2 FQNEAQ (reference sequence). Trimming removed 3 bases from V and 2 bases from J; junction bases left unmatched: 5.

The chain links TRBV28 to TRBJ2-7, with a weak D call TRBD2 (6 bases). The CDR3 is made up of 14 amino acids. Trimming removed 8 bases at V and 0 bases at J, with 14 bases between. Germline V lookup: CDR1 MDHEN, CDR2 SYDVKM. CDR3 in amino acids: CASGSEGHSYEQYF. The CDR3 region has the DNA TGTGCCAGCGGCTCGGAGGGGCACTCCTACGAGCAGTACTTC.

The V and J genes are TRBV29-1 and TRBJ2-4, with 7 bases fitting TRBD1. Germline V gene lookup returns CDR1 SQVTM and CDR2 ANQGSEA. The ends lost 6 bases at V and 0 bases at J; junction bases unmatched: 14. CDR3 length: 17 amino acids. The CDR3 reads CSVTGTVPPLAKNIQYF. CDR3 coding DNA: TGCAGCGTCACCGGGACAGTCCCACCCCTAGCCAAAAACATTCAGTACTTC.

The chain uses TRBV11-2 and TRBJ2-7; tentatively, D is TRBD1 (6 bases). Germline lookup yields CDR1 SGHAT and CDR2 FQNNGV. This CDR3 contains 16 residues. V was pared by 1 base and J by 5 bases, with 18 bases between. The CDR3 loop is CASSLGGTKSLHEQYF. CDR3 coding DNA: TGTGCCAGCAGCTTAGGGGGGACAAAGTCGCTCCACGAGCAGTACTTC.

This clone was observed a few times. The J gene is TRBJ1-4, the V gene TRBV29-1; 8 positions agree with TRBD1. Trimming at V came to 3 bases and at J to 5 bases, leaving 8 bases not matched to a gene. The CDR3 loop spans 15 amino acids. Germline V lookup: CDR1 SQVTM, CDR2 ANQGSEA. CDR3 loop: CSVEVGQGQNEKLFF. The CDR3 DNA reads TGCAGCGTTGAGGTCGGACAGGGCCAGAATGAAAAACTGTTTTTT. Looking up the rest from reference TRBV29-1 and TRBJ1-4 gives the full variable domain: SAVISQKPSRDICQRGTSLTIQCQVDSQVTMMFWYRQQPGQSLTLIATANQGSEATYESGFVIDKFPISRPNLTFSTLTVSNMSPEDSSIYLCSVEVGQGQNEKLFFGSGTQLSVL.

The chain uses TRBV6-1 and TRBJ1-6; 7 bases agree with TRBD1. There are 16 residues in the CDR3. The germline CDR1 and CDR2 sequences are MNHNS and SASEGT. The J segment lost 0 bases and the V segment lost 4 bases, leaving 3 bases of the junction unmatched. CDR3 amino acids: CASSAQGSSYNSPLHF. The CDR3 DNA is TGTGCCAGCAGTGCACAGGGGAGCTCCTATAATTCACCCCTCCACTTT.

This chain uses TRBV27 with TRBJ1-2, with a weak D call TRBD1 (5 bases). The CDR3 spans 15 residues. Trimming left V 7 bases short and J 4 bases short, with 19 bases between. Germline V gene sequence: CDR1 MNHEY, CDR2 SMNVEV (reference sequence). DNA for the CDR3: TGTGCCAGCAAACAGACCTATACAGGAGTCTATGGCTACACCTTC. It encodes CASKQTYTGVYGYTF.

V usage is TRBV6-6 and J usage is TRBJ1-5; no reliable D call. This CDR3 comprises 11 residues. V lost 6 bases and J lost 4, with 4 bases in between. Germline V gives CDR1 MNHNY, CDR2 SVGAGI (reference sequence). As DNA, the CDR3 is TGTGCCAGCAGCTCTAATCAGCCCCAGCATTTT. It codes for CASSSNQPQHF.

The chain links TRBV7-2 to TRBJ1-2; D perhaps matches TRBD1 (5 bases). The CDR3 length is 14 residues. CDR1 SGHTA and CDR2 FQGNSA come from the germline V gene. V was trimmed by 1 base and J by 8 bases, leaving 14 bases between them. The CDR3 here is CASSLGLAGMGYTF. CDR3 coding DNA: TGTGCCAGCAGCTTAGGGTTGGCAGGGATGGGCTACACCTTC.